These 29 T cell receptor beta chains share one sample of origin, sequenced in a study of T cell responses to AZD1222 COVID-19 vaccine. Clones were read by immunoSEQ multiplex PCR, and TCRdb kept only the in-frame ones, dropping some. The repertoire has some 150,000 clones, over 85% of them found once; the top ten carry 3.5% to 5%. Source: peripheral blood, taken on day 0 of AZD1222 vaccination. These receptors all stem from an adult in good health.

The chain employs TRBV10-3 and TRBJ2-2; perhaps TRBD2 as D (5 bases). Germline V lookup: CDR1 ENHRY, CDR2 SYGVKD. The CDR3 consists of 12 residues. Trimming removed 7 bases at V and 9 bases at J, with 12 bases between. CDR3 in amino acids: CAIKSEGRELFF. The CDR3, as DNA: TGTGCCATCAAGTCAGAGGGTCGGGAGCTGTTTTTT.

The V call is TRBV7-9, the J call TRBJ1-2, with D unclear. Germline V gene lookup returns CDR1 SEHNR and CDR2 FQNEAQ (reference sequence). Trimming took 4 bases from V and 0 from J, leaving 9 bases between them. The CDR3 length is 14 residues. CDR3 DNA: TGTGCCAGCAGCTCCGTGGCAGCTAACTATGGCTACACCTTC. Translating gives CASSSVAANYGYTF. The entire variable domain, with the rest obtained from reference TRBV7-9 and TRBJ1-2, is as follows: DTGVSQNPRHKITKRGQNVTFRCDPISEHNRLYWYRQTLGQGPEFLTYFQNEAQLEKSRLLSDRFSAERPKGSFSTLEIQRTEQGDSAMYLCASSSVAANYGYTFGSGTRLTVV.

The CDR3 loop reads CASSQDSGVSLNTGELFF. The CDR3 region has the DNA TGTGCCAGCAGCCAAGATTCCGGAGTTAGCTTGAACACCGGGGAGCTGTTTTTT. The chain carries TRBV3-1 (or the pseudogene TRBV3-2) and TRBJ2-2, with D uncertain. Germline-derived CDR1 and CDR2 are LGHDT and YNNKEL (reference sequence). This CDR3 region has 18 residues. Trimming cost V 0 bases and J 1 base, with 15 bases left between them.

The chain uses TRBV27 and TRBJ2-7, with 13 nucleotides matching TRBD2. The germline V gene has CDR1 MNHEY and CDR2 SMNVEV (reference sequence). The CDR3 runs to 15 residues. V gave up 6 bases and J gave up 5 bases; unmatched junction bases: 7. CDR3: CASSPGTSGVDEQYF. The CDR3 DNA is TGTGCCAGCAGCCCGGGGACTAGCGGGGTCGACGAGCAGTACTTC.

This chain connects TRBV18 to TRBJ1-1; D is undetermined. V gave up 1 base and J gave up 7 bases, with 7 bases separating them. Germline-derived CDR1 and CDR2 are KGHSH and LQKENI. This CDR3 is 12 amino acids long. The CDR3 nucleotides are TGTGCCAGCTCACCACAGTCAGATGAAGCTTTCTTT. Residues: CASSPQSDEAFF.

This rearrangement joins TRBV19 to TRBJ1-5; 10 bases are a match to TRBD1. Trimming removed 6 bases from V and 5 bases from J; junction bases left unmatched: 7. In germline, CDR1 is LNHDA, CDR2 SQIVND (reference sequence). The CDR3 has 15 amino acids. This CDR3 reads CASSRQGARDQPQHF. Written as DNA, the CDR3 is TGTGCCAGTAGCAGACAGGGGGCGAGGGATCAGCCCCAGCATTTT.

The chain is built from TRBV20-1 and TRBJ2-7; 7 bases are a match to TRBD1. The CDR3 is made up of 13 amino acids. Germline CDR1 and CDR2: DFQATT and SNEGSKA (reference sequence). V trimming: 3 bases; J trimming: 3 bases; junction bases outside the gene matches: 5. The CDR3 reads CSASSDRDYEQYF. The DNA for the CDR3 is TGCAGTGCTAGTTCCGACAGGGACTACGAGCAGTACTTC.

The chain uses TRBV6-5 and TRBJ2-7, with 7 bases lining up with TRBD2. V lost 7 bases, J lost 2 bases, and 11 bases stayed unmatched. The CDR3 is made up of 15 amino acids. In germline, CDR1 is MNHEY, CDR2 SVGAGI. The CDR3 DNA reads TGTGCCAGCATAAGAGGGTCGGCGGGGGCCTACGAGCAGTACTTC. Protein product: CASIRGSAGAYEQYF.

The V gene is TRBV9, the J gene TRBJ1-4; D remains unclear. This CDR3 has 16 amino acids. Germline V gene sequence: CDR1 SGDLS, CDR2 YYNGEE. Trimming pared 1 base from V and 1 base from J, leaving 11 bases between. The CDR3: CASSVKGGRTNEKLFF. For the CDR3, the DNA is TGTGCCAGCAGCGTAAAGGGAGGGAGAACTAATGAAAAACTGTTTTTT.

The genes are TRBV3-1 (or the pseudogene TRBV3-2) and TRBJ2-4; D remains ambiguous. The CDR3 is made up of 15 amino acids. Looked up from germline, CDR1 is LGHDT and CDR2 is YNNKEL (reference sequence). V was shortened by 0 bases and J by 11 bases, with 17 bases between the two germline ends. The CDR3 bases are TGTGCCAGCAGCCAAGAATCCGGGCCGGAGCTCGTTCAGTACTTC. Protein product: CASSQESGPELVQYF.

There are a few counts of this clone. The chain uses TRBV19 and TRBJ1-1; D gene uncertain. V dropped 5 bases and J dropped 4 bases, with 20 bases sitting between them. CDR1 and CDR2 from the germline V gene are LNHDA and SQIVND (reference sequence). This CDR3 contains 16 residues. CDR3 residues: CASSYPRTLGGTEAFF. The CDR3 DNA follows: TGTGCCAGTAGTTACCCACGGACCCTTGGTGGCACTGAAGCTTTCTTT.

This clone is a singleton in its sample. This chain uses TRBV18 with TRBJ1-1; a weak D match, TRBD1 (5 bases). Germline V gives CDR1 KGHSH, CDR2 LQKENI. The CDR3 is 14 residues long. V lost 3 bases and J 3 bases, leaving 11 bases between the germline ends. CDR3 sequence reads: CASSPRGADTEAFF. Here the CDR3 DNA reads TGTGCCAGCTCACCGCGAGGGGCCGACACTGAAGCTTTCTTT.

This clone was observed once. The V and J genes are TRBV12-3 or TRBV12-4 and TRBJ1-4; D gene unclear. V dropped 3 bases and J dropped 8 bases, with 10 bases sitting between them. CDR3 length equals 13 residues. The chain's CDR3 is CASSFTAREKLFF. CDR3 nucleotides: TGTGCCAGCAGTTTCACAGCGAGGGAAAAACTGTTTTTT.

The J gene is TRBJ1-5, the V gene TRBV24-1; D is unclear. The CDR3 has 18 amino acids. V was clipped by 2 bases and J by 2 bases, with 18 bases between them. The germline gives CDR1 KGHDR, CDR2 SFDVKD. The DNA for the CDR3 is TGTGCCACCAGTGATTATAGGGCCGACAAGGGAGGCAATCAGCCCCAGCATTTT. Amino acid sequence: CATSDYRADKGGNQPQHF.

The chain carries TRBV27 and TRBJ1-2; D might be TRBD1 (5 bases). The CDR3 spans 13 residues. Trimming pared 3 bases from V and 0 bases from J, leaving 5 bases between. CDR1 MNHEY and CDR2 SMNVEV come from the germline V gene (reference sequence). Here the CDR3 reads CASSLTANYGYTF. DNA for the CDR3: TGTGCCAGCAGTTTGACAGCTAACTATGGCTACACCTTC.

This chain's CDR3 is CSVPSKRGEQYF. The CDR3 region has the DNA TGCAGCGTTCCGTCCAAGAGGGGCGAGCAGTACTTC. The chain recombines TRBV29-1 with TRBJ2-7, with D perhaps matching TRBD1 or TRBD2 (5 bases each). Germline V gene data show CDR1 as SQVTM and CDR2 as ANQGSEA. The CDR3 is 12 residues long. With 5 bases removed from V and 6 bases from J, the gap between germline ends came to 14 bases.

V usage is TRBV6-5 and J usage is TRBJ2-2; no firm D call. Trimming shortened V by 2 bases and J by 7 bases, and 14 bases separated the two germline ends. The CDR3 is 15 amino acids. Germline V CDR1 and CDR2: MNHEY, SVGAGI. CDR3 coding DNA: TGTGCCAGCAGTTACCGGGCCTTTTTAAACGGGGAGCTGTTTTTT. Protein sequence: CASSYRAFLNGELFF.

The chain links TRBV5-6 to TRBJ1-3, with D hard to call. The V end was cut by 0 bases, the J end by 1 base, with 14 bases between. Germline V gene data show CDR1 as SGHDT and CDR2 as YYEEEE. The CDR3 is made up of 17 amino acids. The CDR3 region has the DNA TGTGCCAGCAGCTTGGAATCCGGATTACCATCTGGAAACACCATATATTTT. This translates into CASSLESGLPSGNTIYF.

DNA of the CDR3: TGTGCCAGCTCACCCGAAGCAGGGTACCAAGAGACCCAGTACTTC. This sequence encodes CASSPEAGYQETQYF. The chain recombines TRBV18 with TRBJ2-5, with D possibly matching TRBD1 (5 bases). CDR3 length: 15 residues. Trimming shortened V by 3 bases and J by 0 bases, and 11 bases separated the two germline ends. CDR1 and CDR2 from the germline V gene are KGHSH and LQKENI.

This clone has only one observation. The V gene is TRBV27, the J gene TRBJ1-1; D might be TRBD1 (5 bases). The length of the CDR3 is 13 residues. CDR1 is MNHEY and CDR2 is SMNVEV in the germline V gene (reference sequence). V was clipped by 3 bases and J by 5 bases, with 10 bases between them. The CDR3 is CASSFSTVTEAFF. CDR3 in DNA: TGTGCCAGCAGTTTTTCGACAGTAACTGAAGCTTTCTTT.

For the CDR3, the DNA is TGTGCCAGCAGCAAAGGTTGGGGGAGCTCCTACGAGCAGTACTTC. This encodes CASSKGWGSSYEQYF. J is TRBJ2-7 and V is TRBV7-9; either TRBD1 or TRBD2 may supply D (5 bases each). The CDR3 has 15 amino acids. Trimming stripped 5 bases from V and 0 bases from J, with 14 bases between. Germline loops: CDR1 SEHNR, CDR2 FQNEAQ (reference sequence).

This sequence joins TRBV6-5 and TRBJ2-7, with 7 bases lining up with TRBD2. The CDR3 has 13 amino acids. Per the germline V gene, CDR1 is MNHEY and CDR2 is SVGAGI. V gave up 7 bases and J gave up 8 bases; unmatched junction bases: 11. The CDR3 sequence is CASKEGGERQQYF. The DNA of the CDR3 is TGTGCCAGCAAAGAGGGAGGGGAACGTCAGCAGTACTTC.

The chain links TRBV27 to TRBJ2-2; tentatively, D is TRBD1 (6 bases). The CDR3 spans 15 residues. Trimming took off 3 bases at V and 1 base at J, with 9 bases between the two ends. The germline CDR1 and CDR2 sequences are MNHEY and SMNVEV (reference sequence). The CDR3 protein is CASSFDRLNTGELFF. CDR3 sequence (DNA): TGTGCCAGCAGTTTCGACAGGCTGAACACCGGGGAGCTGTTTTTT.

The chain is built from TRBV27 and TRBJ1-1, with TRBD1 as a possible D gene (5 bases). The CDR3 totals 14 residues. From germline, CDR1 is MNHEY and CDR2 SMNVEV (reference sequence). V was clipped by 4 bases and J by 11 bases, with 20 bases between them. This CDR3 reads CASSSLGRAWEAFF. The CDR3 DNA reads as TGTGCCAGCAGTTCCCTGGGACGGGCATGGGAGGCTTTCTTT.

The CDR3 DNA sequence: TGCGCCAGCAGCTTGGTAGGCGGCGGCCAGGAGGGCTACACCTTC. The encoded protein is CASSLVGGGQEGYTF. The V call is TRBV5-1, the J call TRBJ1-2; D uncertain. Per germline, CDR1 SGHRS and CDR2 YFSETQ. The CDR3 has 15 residues. Between the trimmed V and J ends, which lost 0 bases and 8 bases, there was a span of 17 bases.

The chain has TRBV30 and TRBJ1-1, with TRBD1 as a possible D gene (5 bases). Germline V gene lookup returns CDR1 GTSNPN and CDR2 SVGIG (reference sequence). Trimming removed 3 bases at V and 9 bases at J, with 11 bases between. This CDR3 has 11 amino acids. The CDR3 is CAWSDGGKAFF. The CDR3 DNA reads as TGTGCCTGGAGCGATGGGGGGAAAGCTTTCTTT.

The chain couples TRBV3-1 (or the pseudogene TRBV3-2) to TRBJ1-3, with D maybe TRBD1 (6 bases). V gave up 1 base and J gave up 1 base, with 14 bases separating them. The CDR3 sequence is 17 residues long. Germline V gene sequence: CDR1 LGHDT, CDR2 YNNKEL (reference sequence). The CDR3: CASSQVTGLASGNTIYF. CDR3 DNA sequence: TGTGCCAGCAGCCAAGTCACAGGGCTGGCTTCTGGAAACACCATATATTTT.

The genes are TRBV5-4 and TRBJ2-1; D call uncertain. CDR3 length: 14 amino acids. V gave up 2 bases and J gave up 0 bases, with 6 bases separating them. CDR1 and CDR2 from the germline V gene are SGHNT and YYREEE (reference sequence). The CDR3 DNA is TGTGCCAGCAGCTTAGGGCGCTCCTACAATGAGCAGTTCTTC. Translation gives CASSLGRSYNEQFF. Full variable domain (remainder filled in from reference TRBV5-4 and TRBJ2-1): ETGVTQSPTHLIKTRGQQVTLRCSSQSGHNTVSWYQQALGQGPQFIFQYYREEENGRGNFPPRFSGLQFPNYSSELNVNALELDDSALYLCASSLGRSYNEQFFGPGTRLTVL.

The chain joins TRBV11-2 to TRBJ2-7, with D uncertain. The CDR3 extends over 18 amino acids. The V gene lost 1 base and the J gene lost 3 bases, with 22 bases spanning the gap. Germline V lookup: CDR1 SGHAT, CDR2 FQNNGV. The CDR3 coding sequence is TGTGCCAGCAGCTTAGTTAACATCTTTGGGCATGAGGACTACGAGCAGTACTTC. Its protein is CASSLVNIFGHEDYEQYF. Drawing the rest from reference TRBV11-2 and TRBJ2-7, the complete variable domain is EAGVAQSPRYKIIEKRQSVAFWCNPISGHATLYWYQQILGQGPKLLIQFQNNGVVDDSQLPKDRFSAERLKGVDSTLKIQPAKLEDSAVYLCASSLVNIFGHEDYEQYFGPGTRLTVT.